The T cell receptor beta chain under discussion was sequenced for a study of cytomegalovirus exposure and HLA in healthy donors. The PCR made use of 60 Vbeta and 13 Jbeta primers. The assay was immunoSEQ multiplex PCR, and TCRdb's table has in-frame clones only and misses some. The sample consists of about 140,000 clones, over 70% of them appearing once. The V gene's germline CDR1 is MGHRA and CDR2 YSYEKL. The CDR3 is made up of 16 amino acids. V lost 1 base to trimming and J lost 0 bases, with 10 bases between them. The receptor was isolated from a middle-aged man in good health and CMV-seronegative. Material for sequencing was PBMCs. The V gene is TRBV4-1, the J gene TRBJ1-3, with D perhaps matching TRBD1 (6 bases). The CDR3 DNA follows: TGCGCCAGCAGCCAAGGTACAGGGAGCTCTGGAAACACCATATATTTT. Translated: CASSQGTGSSGNTIYF.